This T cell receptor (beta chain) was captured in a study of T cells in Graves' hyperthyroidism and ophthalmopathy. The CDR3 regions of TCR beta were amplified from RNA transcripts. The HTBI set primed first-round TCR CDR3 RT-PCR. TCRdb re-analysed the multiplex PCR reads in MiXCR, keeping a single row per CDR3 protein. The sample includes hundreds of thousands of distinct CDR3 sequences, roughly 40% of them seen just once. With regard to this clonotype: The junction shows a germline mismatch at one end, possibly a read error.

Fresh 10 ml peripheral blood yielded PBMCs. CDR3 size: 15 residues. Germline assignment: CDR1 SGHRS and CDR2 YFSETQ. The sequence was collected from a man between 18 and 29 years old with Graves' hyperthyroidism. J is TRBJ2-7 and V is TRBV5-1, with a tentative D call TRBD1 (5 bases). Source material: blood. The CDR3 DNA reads TGTGCCAGCAGCCCCCCCGACCAGGGAATCCACGAGCAGTACTTC. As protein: CASSPPDQGIHEQYF.